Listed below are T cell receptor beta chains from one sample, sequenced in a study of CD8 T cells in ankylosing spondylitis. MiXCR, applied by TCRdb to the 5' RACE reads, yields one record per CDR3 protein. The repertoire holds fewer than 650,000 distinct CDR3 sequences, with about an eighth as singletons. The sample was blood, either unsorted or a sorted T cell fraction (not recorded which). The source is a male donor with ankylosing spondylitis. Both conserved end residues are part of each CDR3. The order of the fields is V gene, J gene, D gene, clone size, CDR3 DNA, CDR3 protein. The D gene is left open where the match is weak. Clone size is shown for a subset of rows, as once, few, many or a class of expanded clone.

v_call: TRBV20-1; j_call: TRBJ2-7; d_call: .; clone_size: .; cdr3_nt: TGCAGTGCTAGAGAACCAGGCCTACGGACCTACGAGCAGTACTTC; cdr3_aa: CSAREPGLRTYEQYF
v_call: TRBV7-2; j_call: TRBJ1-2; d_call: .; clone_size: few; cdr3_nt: TGTGCCAGCAGCGTAGGGATGGGGTATGGCTACACCTTC; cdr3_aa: CASSVGMGYGYTF
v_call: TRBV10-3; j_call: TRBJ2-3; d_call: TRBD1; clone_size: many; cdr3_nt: TGTGCCATCAGTATGGGGACCGAGACAGGGGGCGCGGCAGATACGCAGTATTTT; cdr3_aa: CAISMGTETGGAADTQYF
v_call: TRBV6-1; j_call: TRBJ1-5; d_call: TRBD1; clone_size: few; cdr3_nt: TGTGCCAGCAGCCCCGGGACAGATAGCAATCAGCCCCAGCATTTT; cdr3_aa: CASSPGTDSNQPQHF
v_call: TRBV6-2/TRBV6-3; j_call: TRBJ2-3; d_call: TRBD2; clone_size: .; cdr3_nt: TGTGCCAGCAGCTCCGGGACTAGCAGCACAGATACGCAGTATTTT; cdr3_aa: CASSSGTSSTDTQYF
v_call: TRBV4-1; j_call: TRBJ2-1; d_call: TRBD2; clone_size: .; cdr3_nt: TGCGCCAGCAGCCAAGGGCCTCGGACTAGCGGGAGTCTGAGTGAGCAGTTCTTC; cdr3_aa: CASSQGPRTSGSLSEQFF
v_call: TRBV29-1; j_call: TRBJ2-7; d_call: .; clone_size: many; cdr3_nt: TGCAGCGTTGAAGATCGGAACCGTCCGTACGAGCAGTACTTC; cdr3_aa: CSVEDRNRPYEQYF
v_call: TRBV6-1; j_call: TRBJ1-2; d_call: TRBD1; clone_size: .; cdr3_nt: TGTGCCAGCAGTGAGCCCCACAGGGCAGGGGGAGGATATGGCTACACCTTC; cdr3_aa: CASSEPHRAGGGYGYTF
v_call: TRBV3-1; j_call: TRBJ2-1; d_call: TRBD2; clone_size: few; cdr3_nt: TGTGCCAGCAGCCAAGATCTTGGAGCTAGCGGTGGAAAGGAGCAGTTCTTC; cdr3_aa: CASSQDLGASGGKEQFF
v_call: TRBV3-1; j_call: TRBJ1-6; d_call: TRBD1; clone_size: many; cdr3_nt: TGTGCCAGCAGCTTACCGACAGGGTCCTCTTCGACCCTCCACTTT; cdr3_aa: CASSLPTGSSSTLHF
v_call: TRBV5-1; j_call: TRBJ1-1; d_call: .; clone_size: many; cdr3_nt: TGCGCCAGCAGCTTGATAAAAGGGAGGATCACTGAAGCTTTCTTT; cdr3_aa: CASSLIKGRITEAFF
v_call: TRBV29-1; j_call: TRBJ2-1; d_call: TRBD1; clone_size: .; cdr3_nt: TGCAGCGTGCGGGACAGGGGAGGACTAGCCGCATACAATGAGCAGTTCTTC; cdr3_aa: CSVRDRGGLAAYNEQFF
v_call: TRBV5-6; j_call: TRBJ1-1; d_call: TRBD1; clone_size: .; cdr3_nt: TGTGCCAGCAGCTTAGGGACAGCCAGTGAAGCTTTCTTT; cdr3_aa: CASSLGTASEAFF
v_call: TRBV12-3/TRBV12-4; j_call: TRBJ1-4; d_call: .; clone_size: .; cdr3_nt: TGTGCCAGCAGTTTAATGGGGGCAGGGCTGGTCGAAAAACTGTTTTTT; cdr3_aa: CASSLMGAGLVEKLFF
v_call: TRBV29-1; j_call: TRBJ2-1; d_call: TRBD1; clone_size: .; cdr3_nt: TGCAGCGTTGAAGATCCACAGGGGGGTTACAATGAGCAGTTCTTC; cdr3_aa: CSVEDPQGGYNEQFF
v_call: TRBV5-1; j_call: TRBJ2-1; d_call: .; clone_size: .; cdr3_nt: TGCGCCAGCAGCTTGGTAGGTTCCCAACGGGGCAATGAGCAGTTCTTC; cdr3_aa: CASSLVGSQRGNEQFF
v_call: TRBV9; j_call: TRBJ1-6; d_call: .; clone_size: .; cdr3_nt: TGTGCCAGCAGCGTAAGGACAGATAATTCACCCCTCCACTTT; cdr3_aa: CASSVRTDNSPLHF
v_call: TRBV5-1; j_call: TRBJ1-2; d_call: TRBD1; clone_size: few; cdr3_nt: TGCGCCAGCAGCATCGGACAGGCCTTGAGCTATGGCTACACCTTC; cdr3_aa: CASSIGQALSYGYTF
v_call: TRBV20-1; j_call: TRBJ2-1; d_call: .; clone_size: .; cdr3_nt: TGCAGTGCTAGTCACAGCGACAATGAGCAGTTCTTC; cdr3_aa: CSASHSDNEQFF
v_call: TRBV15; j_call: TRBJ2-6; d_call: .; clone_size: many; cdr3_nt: TGTGCCACCAGCAGAGGAATGAGCTCTGGGGCCAACGTCCTGACTTTC; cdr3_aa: CATSRGMSSGANVLTF
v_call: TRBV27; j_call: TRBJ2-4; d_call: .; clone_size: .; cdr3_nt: TGTGCCAGCAGTTTAAGAGCCTCCAAAAACATTCAGTACTTC; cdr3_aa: CASSLRASKNIQYF
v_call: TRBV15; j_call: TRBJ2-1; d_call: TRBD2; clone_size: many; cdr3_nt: TGTGCCACCAGCCCCCGACTAGCGGGAGGCAGCTCCTACAATGAGCAGTTCTTC; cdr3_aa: CATSPRLAGGSSYNEQFF
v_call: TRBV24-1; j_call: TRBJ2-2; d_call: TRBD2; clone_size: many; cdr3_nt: TGTGCCACCAGTGACCCCACTAGCGATCACACCGGGGAGCTGTTTTTT; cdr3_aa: CATSDPTSDHTGELFF
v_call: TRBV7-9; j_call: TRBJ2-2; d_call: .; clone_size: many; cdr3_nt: TGTGCCAGCAGCTTACTATTGGACACCGGGGAGCTGTTTTTT; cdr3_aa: CASSLLLDTGELFF
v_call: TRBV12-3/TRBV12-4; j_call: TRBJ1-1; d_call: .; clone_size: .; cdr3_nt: TGTGCCAGCAGTTTAGCCACGGGCCCCAGAGGAAGTACTGAAGCTTTCTTT; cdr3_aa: CASSLATGPRGSTEAFF
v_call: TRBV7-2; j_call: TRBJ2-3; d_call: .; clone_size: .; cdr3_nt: TGTGCCAGCAGCAAGGACAACCTCCAAACAGACACGCAGTATTTT; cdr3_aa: CASSKDNLQTDTQYF
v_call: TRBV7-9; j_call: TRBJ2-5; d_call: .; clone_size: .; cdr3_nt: TGTGCCAGCAGCCCAAACCGTCCCTTCCCGGGGCAAGAGACCCAGTACTTC; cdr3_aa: CASSPNRPFPGQETQYF
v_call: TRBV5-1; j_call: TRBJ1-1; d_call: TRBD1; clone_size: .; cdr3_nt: TGCGCCAGCAATCTCGACAGGGTAAATACTGAAGCTTTCTTT; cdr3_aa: CASNLDRVNTEAFF
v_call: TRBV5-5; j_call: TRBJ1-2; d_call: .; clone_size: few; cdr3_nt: TGTGCCAGCAGCTTTCACCTACAGGGCGAGTATGGCTACACCTTC; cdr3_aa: CASSFHLQGEYGYTF
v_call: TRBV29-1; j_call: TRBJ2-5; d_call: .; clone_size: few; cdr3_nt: TGCAGCGTTGACCAGGGGCAAGAGACCCAGTACTTC; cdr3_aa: CSVDQGQETQYF
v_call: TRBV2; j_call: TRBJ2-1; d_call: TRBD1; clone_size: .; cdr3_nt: TGTGCCAGCGGGGGACAGGGGTACAATGAGCAGTTCTTC; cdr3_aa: CASGGQGYNEQFF
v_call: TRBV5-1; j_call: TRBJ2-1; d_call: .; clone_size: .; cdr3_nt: TGCGCCAGCAGCTTGGGAGAGGCCAATGAGCAGTTCTTC; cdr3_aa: CASSLGEANEQFF
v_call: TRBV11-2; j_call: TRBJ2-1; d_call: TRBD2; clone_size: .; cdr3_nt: TGTGCCAGCAGCTTAGTATCCAGGGGGCCTAGCGGGAGGGCCGATGAGCAGTTCTTC; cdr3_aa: CASSLVSRGPSGRADEQFF
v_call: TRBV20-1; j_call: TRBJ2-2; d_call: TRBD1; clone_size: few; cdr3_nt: TGCAGTGCTGTAAGGACAGGCTCCGGGGAGCTGTTTTTT; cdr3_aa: CSAVRTGSGELFF
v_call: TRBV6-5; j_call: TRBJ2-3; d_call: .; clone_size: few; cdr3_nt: TGTGCCAGCAGTTATACAGGAGGGAAGTTAGCCGATACGCAGTATTTT; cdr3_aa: CASSYTGGKLADTQYF
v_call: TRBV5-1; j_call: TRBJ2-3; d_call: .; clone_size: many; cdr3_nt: TGCGCCAGCAGCTTGGATGGCTACCCCCCAGATACGCAGTATTTT; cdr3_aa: CASSLDGYPPDTQYF
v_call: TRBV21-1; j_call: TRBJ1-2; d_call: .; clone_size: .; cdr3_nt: TGTGCCAGCCTCCTACCCCGACGGAAAAAGGGCTACACCTTC; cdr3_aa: CASLLPRRKKGYTF
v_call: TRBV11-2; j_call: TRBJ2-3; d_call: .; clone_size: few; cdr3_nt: TGTGCCAGCAGCTTTGGCCACCAAGATACGCAGTATTTT; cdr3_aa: CASSFGHQDTQYF
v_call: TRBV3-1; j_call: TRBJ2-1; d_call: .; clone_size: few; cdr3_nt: TGTGCCAGCAGCCAAGGACTATATGAGCAGTTCTTC; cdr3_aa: CASSQGLYEQFF
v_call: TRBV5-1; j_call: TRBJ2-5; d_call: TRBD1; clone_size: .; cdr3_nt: TGCGCCAGCAGCTTGCAGGGGGCCCAGTACTTC; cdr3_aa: CASSLQGAQYF
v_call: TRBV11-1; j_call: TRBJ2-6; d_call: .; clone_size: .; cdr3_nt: TGTGCCAGCAGCTCAGCCTCGGGGCACTACTCTGGGGCCAACGTCCTGACTTTC; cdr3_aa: CASSSASGHYSGANVLTF
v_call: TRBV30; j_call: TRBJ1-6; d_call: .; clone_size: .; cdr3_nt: TGTGCCTGGACCAATGGGGGCAGGGACCTCCACTTT; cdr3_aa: CAWTNGGRDLHF
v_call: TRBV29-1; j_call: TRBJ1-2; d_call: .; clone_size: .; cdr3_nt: TGCAGCGTTGAGGGGGTAAAGGGCTATGGCTACACCTTC; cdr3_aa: CSVEGVKGYGYTF
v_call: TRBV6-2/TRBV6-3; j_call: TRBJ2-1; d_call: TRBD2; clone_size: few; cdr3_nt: TGTGCCAGCAGGCTTAGCGGGGGAAGCTCCTACAATGAGCAGTTCTTC; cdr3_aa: CASRLSGGSSYNEQFF
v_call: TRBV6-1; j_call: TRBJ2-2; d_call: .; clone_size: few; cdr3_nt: TGTGCCAGCAATCCCTCTACAGGTTCCCCCGGGGAGCTGTTTTTT; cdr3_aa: CASNPSTGSPGELFF
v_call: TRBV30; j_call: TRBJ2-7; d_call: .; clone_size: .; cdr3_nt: TGTGCCTGGAGTGGGGATAGATCCTACGAGCAGTACTTC; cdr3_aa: CAWSGDRSYEQYF
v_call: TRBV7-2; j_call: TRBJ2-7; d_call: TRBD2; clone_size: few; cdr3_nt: TGTGCCAGCAGCTTACAGGGAGGGTACGAGCAGTACTTC; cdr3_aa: CASSLQGGYEQYF
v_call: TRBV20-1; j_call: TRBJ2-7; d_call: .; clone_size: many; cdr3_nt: TGCAGTGCTTTTCCTGAGGGCGGATCCTACGAGCAGTACTTC; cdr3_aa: CSAFPEGGSYEQYF